The clone carrying this T cell receptor (beta chain) was seen ten or more times. Per the germline V gene, CDR1 is SGHVS and CDR2 is FQNEAQ. Trimming shortened V by 4 bases and J by 3 bases, and 9 bases separated the two germline ends. The CDR3 loop spans 14 amino acids. Building of the TCR beta libraries involved iRepertoire HTBI primers and Arm-PCR of CDR3 regions. TCRdb redid the calling of the multiplex PCR reads with MiXCR, one entry per CDR3 protein. The table includes 350,000 to 550,000 distinct CDR3 sequences, 14% to 15% detected once. The sample comes from a study of regulatory T cells in long-lasting Graves disease. The time point: newly diagnosed GD, antithyroid drugs for less than 3 months. Generation of the TCR library employed RNA extracted from PBMCs. The sample also formed part of further work on T cells in Graves' hyperthyroidism and ophthalmopathy.

The source was peripheral blood mononuclear cells (PBMCs), collected at new diagnosis, from a patient treated with antithyroid drugs. J is TRBJ1-4 and V is TRBV7-8, with a weak D call TRBD1 (5 bases). The receptor was derived from a woman in her twenties or thirties with Graves disease. Here the CDR3 DNA reads TGTGCCAGCAGCTCCGGCAGGGCTAATGAAAAACTGTTTTTT. Its protein product is CASSSGRANEKLFF.